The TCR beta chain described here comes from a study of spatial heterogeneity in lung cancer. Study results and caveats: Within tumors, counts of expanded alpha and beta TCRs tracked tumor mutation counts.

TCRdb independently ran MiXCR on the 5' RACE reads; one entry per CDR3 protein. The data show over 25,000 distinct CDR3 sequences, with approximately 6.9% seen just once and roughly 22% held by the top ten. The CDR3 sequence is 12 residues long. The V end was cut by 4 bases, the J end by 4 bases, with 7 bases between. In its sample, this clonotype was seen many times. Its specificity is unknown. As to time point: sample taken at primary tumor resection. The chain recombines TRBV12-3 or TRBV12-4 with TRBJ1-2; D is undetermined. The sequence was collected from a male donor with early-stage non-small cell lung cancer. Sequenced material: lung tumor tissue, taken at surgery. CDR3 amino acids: CASSSTVYGYTF. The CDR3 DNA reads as TGTGCCAGCAGTTCAACAGTCTATGGCTACACCTTC.